The 29 T cell receptor beta chains listed next were all sequenced from one sample in a study of blood T cell repertoires in COVID-19. Some clones are missing from TCRdb's copy, which holds only in-frame ones; the method was immunoSEQ multiplex PCR. The table has approximately 170,000 clones, about four fifths seen once. The sequenced material came from PBMCs or T cells enriched from blood (not recorded which). Every receptor here comes from a woman aged 25 to 39 who had recovered from COVID-19.

This clone has more than one count but fewer than ten. This chain links TRBV18 with TRBJ1-3; D ambiguous. Per the germline V gene, CDR1 is KGHSH and CDR2 is LQKENI. This CDR3 spans 16 amino acids. With 2 bases removed from V and 1 base from J, the gap between germline ends came to 12 bases. CDR3 in amino acids: CASSPTLSGSGNTIYF. The DNA for the CDR3 is TGTGCCAGCTCACCAACGCTATCGGGGTCTGGAAACACCATATATTTT.

This clone was picked up one time. This sequence joins TRBV7-3 and TRBJ2-3; TRBD2 matches at 8 bases. The CDR3 spans 18 residues. The junction had 8 bases not matched to a gene; V was cut back by 0 bases and J by 0 bases. Germline V CDR1 and CDR2: SGHTA, FQGTGA. The CDR3 sequence: CASSLTSLLAASTDTQYF. CDR3 DNA sequence: TGTGCCAGCAGCTTAACTTCCCTACTAGCGGCTAGCACAGATACGCAGTATTTT.

This clone came up once. The gene calls are TRBV18 and TRBJ2-2; 10 nucleotides agree with TRBD2. The germline V gene has CDR1 KGHSH and CDR2 LQKENI. CDR3 length equals 18 residues. V lost 1 base to trimming and J lost 3 bases; unmatched junction nucleotides: 8. CDR3 sequence (DNA): TGTGCCAGCTCACCACTAGCGGGAGGCCCGATCGACACCGGGGAGCTGTTTTTT. It encodes CASSPLAGGPIDTGELFF.

The sample holds a few counts of this clone. The CDR3 DNA follows: TGTGCCAGCAAGAAATACAGGGATACCACAAACACTGAAGCTTTCTTT. The encoded protein is CASKKYRDTTNTEAFF. The chain combines TRBV27 with TRBJ1-1; a weak D match, TRBD1 (6 bases). The CDR3 length is 16 residues. CDR1 MNHEY and CDR2 SMNVEV come from the germline V gene (reference sequence). V was shortened by 7 bases and J by 2 bases, with 20 bases between the two germline ends.

This sequence joins TRBV10-3 and TRBJ1-3; D not certain. The CDR3 extends over 13 amino acids. The germline V gene has CDR1 ENHRY and CDR2 SYGVKD. The V gene lost 8 bases and the J gene lost 4 bases, with 12 bases spanning the gap. CDR3 DNA: TGTGCCATCGGACTATCCGACGGAAACACCATATATTTT. Amino acid sequence: CAIGLSDGNTIYF.

V usage is TRBV11-1 and J usage is TRBJ2-1, with TRBD2 as a possible D gene (5 bases). CDR1 and CDR2 from the germline V gene are SGHAT and FQDESV (reference sequence). The CDR3 contains 15 residues. The V gene lost 0 bases and the J gene lost 1 base, with 7 bases spanning the gap. Here the CDR3 DNA reads TGTGCCAGCAGCTTAGCGGGAGTGTCCTACAATGAGCAGTTCTTC. Translating gives CASSLAGVSYNEQFF.

The V gene is TRBV6-5, the J gene TRBJ1-2; 7 bases fit TRBD1. CDR3 size: 14 residues. V shed 4 bases and J 5 bases; nucleotides not matched to a gene: 7. The germline V gene has CDR1 MNHEY and CDR2 SVGAGI. CDR3 sequence reads: CASSLGDREYGYTF. The DNA of the CDR3 is TGTGCCAGCAGTTTGGGAGACAGGGAGTATGGCTACACCTTC.

This chain joins TRBV6-5 and TRBJ2-1; the match to TRBD2 covers 7 bases. Germline lookup yields CDR1 MNHEY and CDR2 SVGAGI. V lost 8 bases, J lost 6 bases, and 10 bases stayed unmatched. CDR3 length equals 14 residues. In DNA, the CDR3 is TGTGCCAGCGAGGGGCAGGGAGGGTTCAATGAGCAGTTCTTC. Amino acids: CASEGQGGFNEQFF.

This clone was observed a handful of times. This chain's CDR3 is CASRGQFYGYTF. The CDR3, as DNA: TGTGCCAGCAGGGGACAGTTCTATGGCTACACCTTC. The chain uses TRBV28 and TRBJ1-2; 7 nucleotides line up with TRBD1. Germline V gives CDR1 MDHEN, CDR2 SYDVKM. V shed 6 bases and J 4 bases; nucleotides not matched to a gene: 2. The CDR3 is 12 amino acids.

The rearrangement uses TRBV24-1 and TRBJ2-7; D ambiguous. Trimming stripped 11 bases from V and 1 base from J, with 14 bases between. The CDR3 spans 13 residues. From germline, CDR1 is KGHDR and CDR2 SFDVKD. The CDR3 DNA follows: TGTGCCAGATGGTGCCACGGGTCCTACGAGCAGTACGTC. Translation gives CARWCHGSYEQYV.

The CDR3 coding sequence is TGCGCCAGCAGCTCGACAGGGGGCGTCTATGGCTACACCTTC. This translates into CASSSTGGVYGYTF. The chain joins TRBV5-1 to TRBJ1-2, with 10 bases that match TRBD1. Germline V gene sequence: CDR1 SGHRS, CDR2 YFSETQ. The V gene end was trimmed by 3 bases and the J gene end by 4 bases; junction bases not matched to a gene: 3. The CDR3 is made up of 14 amino acids.

The chain couples TRBV4-2 to TRBJ2-7; TRBD2 agrees at 7 bases. Per the germline V gene, CDR1 is LGHNA and CDR2 is YNFKEQ. CDR3 length: 15 amino acids. V shed 3 bases and J 3 bases; nucleotides not matched to a gene: 8. The CDR3 reads CASSQGGISGYEQYF. The CDR3 region has the DNA TGTGCCAGCAGCCAGGGGGGGATTAGCGGCTACGAGCAGTACTTC.

The chain recombines TRBV13 with TRBJ2-7, with 14 bases fitting TRBD2. Trimming at V came to 8 bases and at J to 4 bases, leaving 4 bases not matched to a gene. Germline CDR1 PRHDT, CDR2 FYEKMQ (reference sequence). The length of the CDR3 is 14 residues. The CDR3 DNA sequence: TGTGCCAGCCGACGGACTAGCGGGAGGTACGAGCAGTACTTC. This encodes CASRRTSGRYEQYF.

The V and J genes are TRBV9 and TRBJ1-2; weak D call: TRBD1 (5 bases). Trimming stripped 3 bases from V and 4 bases from J, with 19 bases between. The CDR3 consists of 16 residues. Looked up from germline, CDR1 is SGDLS and CDR2 is YYNGEE. The CDR3 loop reads CASSASGLTLGYGYTF. CDR3 nucleotides: TGTGCCAGCAGCGCCTCGGGACTGACCTTGGGCTATGGCTACACCTTC.

The V call is TRBV6-5, the J call TRBJ1-2, with no clear D. The V end lost 4 bases, the J end lost 5 bases, and 8 bases lay between the germline ends. CDR1 MNHEY and CDR2 SVGAGI come from the germline V gene. This CDR3 spans 12 amino acids. In DNA, the CDR3 is TGTGCCAGCAGTTCGGAGGGATATGGCTACACCTTC. Its translation is CASSSEGYGYTF.

The CDR3 coding sequence is TGTGCCAGTAGTATCCGGGAAGGCGGGAGGGCAGACGAGCAGTACTTC. Translating gives CASSIREGGRADEQYF. The gene calls are TRBV19 and TRBJ2-7, with 9 bases lining up with TRBD2. The length of the CDR3 is 16 residues. J was trimmed by 5 bases and V by 3 bases; bases with no gene match: 11. The germline V gene encodes CDR1 LNHDA and CDR2 SQIVND (reference sequence).

V gene TRBV14 combines with J gene TRBJ1-1, with D unclear. Trimming took 2 bases from V and 1 from J, leaving 11 bases between them. CDR3 length equals 15 residues. Germline loops: CDR1 SGHDN, CDR2 FVKESK. The DNA for the CDR3 is TGTGCCAGCAGCCAAAGAAGCCTTACGAACACTGAAGCTTTCTTT. This sequence encodes CASSQRSLTNTEAFF.

A few counts support this clone. This chain uses TRBV11-3 with TRBJ2-2, with TRBD2 matching 7 bases. The CDR3 is made up of 16 amino acids. Germline loops: CDR1 SGHNT, CDR2 YENEEA. Trimming cost V 3 bases and J 4 bases; bases outside gene matches: 8. This chain's CDR3 is CASSLGLTVGTGELFF. The CDR3 coding sequence is TGTGCCAGCAGCTTGGGACTAACAGTGGGCACCGGGGAGCTGTTTTTT.

The sample holds a few counts of this clone. The chain employs TRBV6-5 and TRBJ2-1; 8 bases match TRBD2. J was trimmed by 7 bases and V by 8 bases; bases with no gene match: 10. CDR1 is MNHEY, CDR2 SVGAGI, per germline. This CDR3 comprises 14 residues. The CDR3 DNA is TGTGCCAGCGTCCGGGGGGGCCTGTGGAATGAGCAGTTCTTC. Translation: CASVRGGLWNEQFF.

This sequence joins TRBV5-1 and TRBJ2-2, with 8 bases matching TRBD2. The length of the CDR3 is 15 residues. Germline CDR1 reads SGHRS; CDR2 reads YFSETQ. V trimming: 5 bases; J trimming: 4 bases; junction bases outside the gene matches: 7. CDR3 nucleotide sequence: TGCGCCAGCAGTACCGGGACTAGGTCCACCGGGGAGCTGTTTTTT. As protein: CASSTGTRSTGELFF. The full variable domain, in which reference TRBV5-1 and TRBJ2-2 provide the parts outside the CDR3, is KAGVTQTPRYLIKTRGQQVTLSCSPISGHRSVSWYQQTPGQGLQFLFEYFSETQRNKGNFPGRFSGRQFSNSRSEMNVSTLELGDSALYLCASSTGTRSTGELFFGEGSRLTVL.

The chain links TRBV15 to TRBJ2-1, with D possibly matching TRBD1 (5 bases). V was shortened by 3 bases and J by 4 bases, with 13 bases between the two germline ends. The V gene's germline CDR1 is LNHNV and CDR2 YYDKDF (reference sequence). There are 15 residues in the CDR3. The CDR3 bases are TGTGCCACCAGCAGGGAAGACAGTCCTTACAATGAGCAGTTCTTC. Protein: CATSREDSPYNEQFF.

This chain joins TRBV24-1 and TRBJ1-2; tentative D call: TRBD1 (6 bases). The CDR3 length is 15 residues. Germline assignment: CDR1 KGHDR and CDR2 SFDVKD. Between the trimmed V and J ends, which lost 4 bases and 5 bases, there was a span of 16 bases. In nucleotides, the CDR3 is TGTGCCACCAGTGAAAGAAACGGACAGTTTTATGGCTACACCTTC. This gives the protein CATSERNGQFYGYTF.

This clone was picked up a small number of times. The chain recombines TRBV5-1 with TRBJ2-2; possibly TRBD1 for D (6 bases). The CDR3 extends over 14 amino acids. Germline CDR1 and CDR2: SGHRS and YFSETQ. Trimming shortened V by 7 bases and J by 4 bases, and 14 bases separated the two germline ends. CDR3 in DNA: TGCGCCAGCTCTCTGGGGGCGCGCACCGGGGAGCTGTTTTTT. Encoded protein: CASSLGARTGELFF.

This clone showed up just a few times. The genes are TRBV28 and TRBJ1-1; 10 nucleotides match TRBD1. This CDR3 has 13 amino acids. Trimming removed 5 bases from V and 11 bases from J; junction bases left unmatched: 8. Germline CDR1 MDHEN, CDR2 SYDVKM. The DNA for the CDR3 is TGTGCCAGCAGTGCCGGGACAGGGGTTGGGGCTTTCTTT. Protein: CASSAGTGVGAFF.

J is TRBJ2-5 and V is TRBV27; 10 nucleotides agree with TRBD2. The length of the CDR3 is 15 residues. V was clipped by 5 bases and J by 5 bases; unmatched bases: 8. Germline CDR1 MNHEY, CDR2 SMNVEV (reference sequence). CDR3 sequence reads: CASSQSGGARETQYF. In DNA, the CDR3 is TGTGCCAGCAGTCAGAGCGGGGGGGCCCGGGAGACCCAGTACTTC.

This chain connects TRBV4-1 to TRBJ2-1; 7 bases agree with TRBD1. The CDR3 has 13 amino acids. Germline V lookup: CDR1 MGHRA, CDR2 YSYEKL. V was clipped by 8 bases and J by 4 bases; unmatched bases: 5. Written as DNA, the CDR3 is TGCGCCAGCGGGACAGCAAAATACAATGAGCAGTTCTTC. Amino acids: CASGTAKYNEQFF.

This chain joins TRBV5-1 and TRBJ2-7; 14 positions agree with TRBD2. The ends lost 0 bases at V and 0 bases at J; junction bases unmatched: 8. From germline, CDR1 is SGHRS and CDR2 YFSETQ. The CDR3 spans 19 residues. The CDR3: CASSLEAGTSGRSSYEQYF. Written as DNA, the CDR3 is TGCGCCAGCAGCTTGGAAGCCGGGACTAGCGGGAGAAGCTCCTACGAGCAGTACTTC.

This chain links TRBV6-5 with TRBJ2-7; TRBD2 matches at 13 bases. Germline-derived CDR1 and CDR2 are MNHEY and SVGAGI. This CDR3 contains 15 residues. Trimming took 5 bases from V and 2 from J; bases not matched to a gene: 3. As DNA, the CDR3 is TGTGCCAGCAGTCTGGGACTAGCGGGGCCCTACGAGCAGTACTTC. Protein: CASSLGLAGPYEQYF.

V usage is TRBV27 and J usage is TRBJ1-1, with no clear D. The CDR3 covers 15 residues. Per the germline V gene, CDR1 is MNHEY and CDR2 is SMNVEV (reference sequence). Trimming took 2 bases from V and 6 from J, leaving 16 bases between them. CDR3 sequence (DNA): TGTGCCAGCAGTTTAAGGCCCAACAGCCCCTCTGAAGCTTTCTTT. This translates into CASSLRPNSPSEAFF.